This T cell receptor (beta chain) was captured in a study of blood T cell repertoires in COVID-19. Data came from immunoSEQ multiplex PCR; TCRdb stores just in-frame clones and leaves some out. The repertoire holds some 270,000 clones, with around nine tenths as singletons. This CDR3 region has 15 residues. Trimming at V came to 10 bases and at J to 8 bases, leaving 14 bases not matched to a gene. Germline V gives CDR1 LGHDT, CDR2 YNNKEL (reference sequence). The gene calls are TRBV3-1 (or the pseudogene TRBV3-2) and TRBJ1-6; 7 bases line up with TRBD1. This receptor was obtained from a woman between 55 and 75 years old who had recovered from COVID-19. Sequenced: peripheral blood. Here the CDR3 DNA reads TGTGCCACCAACAGGGGCGGTAACCCGGATTCACCCCTCCACTTT. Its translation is CATNRGGNPDSPLHF.